The next 24 T cell receptor beta chains were all read from a single sample in a study of blood T cell repertoires in COVID-19. Libraries were prepared by immunoSEQ multiplex PCR; TCRdb keeps only in-frame clonotypes and omits some of them. Found here are 130,000 to 150,000 clones, about 80% of them singletons; the top ten hold roughly 8.6%. Sequences were obtained from peripheral blood. All receptors derive from a woman aged 80 or over in a cohort sampled during active or convalescent COVID-19.

The rearrangement joins TRBV6-5 to TRBJ1-5; D unresolved. This CDR3 has 12 amino acids. Per germline, CDR1 MNHEY and CDR2 SVGAGI. Trimming cost V 8 bases and J 2 bases, with 7 bases left between them. The CDR3, as DNA: TGTGCCAGCCGGGTGGGCAATCAGCCCCAGCATTTT. Translation gives CASRVGNQPQHF.

The CDR3 DNA reads TGTGCCAGTAGTAGGTCGGGGACTGTTAGCTCTGGGGCCAACGTCCTGACTTTC. Translating gives CASSRSGTVSSGANVLTF. This sequence joins TRBV19 and TRBJ2-6, with D maybe TRBD2 (6 bases). This CDR3 comprises 18 residues. Germline V CDR1 and CDR2: LNHDA, SQIVND (reference sequence). V was trimmed by 4 bases and J by 0 bases, leaving 16 bases between them.

The chain joins TRBV5-1 to TRBJ1-1; the D is unclear. Germline CDR1 SGHRS, CDR2 YFSETQ. The V end was cut by 3 bases, the J end by 1 base, with 13 bases between. This CDR3 comprises 15 residues. As DNA, the CDR3 is TGCGCCAGCAGCTATACCGGGAGTGCGAACACTGAAGCTTTCTTT. Its protein is CASSYTGSANTEAFF.

This clone was observed a handful of times. The genes are TRBV5-1 and TRBJ1-5; TRBD1 matches at 9 bases. Germline CDR1 SGHRS, CDR2 YFSETQ. The CDR3 is 16 residues long. Trimming cost V 4 bases and J 2 bases; bases outside gene matches: 7. The CDR3: CASSTGTGNGNQPQHF. The CDR3 bases are TGCGCCAGCAGCACCGGGACAGGGAACGGCAATCAGCCCCAGCATTTT.

J is TRBJ1-4 and V is TRBV30, with D uncertain. The CDR3 has 15 amino acids. V gave up 2 bases and J gave up 4 bases, with 14 bases separating them. In germline, CDR1 is GTSNPN, CDR2 SVGIG (reference sequence). CDR3 sequence: CAWSPQSGYNEKLFF. The CDR3 coding sequence is TGTGCCTGGAGTCCTCAGTCGGGGTATAATGAAAAACTGTTTTTT. The full variable domain, completed using reference TRBV30 and TRBJ1-4, is SQTIHQWPATLVQPVGSPLSLECTVEGTSNPNLYWYRQAAGRGLQLLFYSVGIGQISSEVPQNLSASRPQDRQFILSSKKLLLSDSGFYLCAWSPQSGYNEKLFFGSGTQLSVL.

V gene TRBV4-3 combines with J gene TRBJ2-1, with 10 bases lining up with TRBD2. Germline trimming cut 4 bases from V and 4 bases from J; bases unmatched to any gene: 10. Germline V lookup: CDR1 LGHNA, CDR2 YSLEER. The CDR3 totals 17 residues. CDR3 sequence reads: CASSRFIRLAGYNEQFF. The CDR3 nucleotides are TGCGCCAGCAGCCGCTTTATTAGACTAGCGGGTTACAATGAGCAGTTCTTC.

This chain uses TRBV30 with TRBJ2-1; maybe TRBD2 (5 bases). CDR1 GTSNPN and CDR2 SVGIG come from the germline V gene (reference sequence). This CDR3 has 16 residues. Deletions cut 0 bases from V and 3 bases from J, with 15 bases between. CDR3 sequence reads: CAWSVRLGGNYNEQFF. Here the CDR3 DNA reads TGTGCCTGGAGTGTACGGCTAGGAGGAAACTACAATGAGCAGTTCTTC.

CDR3 in DNA: TGTGCCAGCAGTCTCTCACAGGGGCTGTGGGACTCTGGAAACACCATATATTTT. It translates to CASSLSQGLWDSGNTIYF. The J gene is TRBJ1-3, the V gene TRBV28; 7 bases fit TRBD1. V shed 5 bases, J shed 0 bases, and the junction held 13 bases outside the gene matches. The CDR3 sequence is 18 residues long. The germline V gene encodes CDR1 MDHEN and CDR2 SYDVKM.

The chain has TRBV5-1 and TRBJ2-1; TRBD1 matches 12 bases. Germline V gives CDR1 SGHRS, CDR2 YFSETQ. Trimming removed 4 bases from V and 5 bases from J; junction bases left unmatched: 10. CDR3 length equals 17 residues. The CDR3 loop is CASSRSSGTGGHNEQFF. The CDR3 nucleotides read TGCGCCAGCAGCAGGAGTTCCGGGACAGGGGGCCACAATGAGCAGTTCTTC.

The rearrangement links TRBV15 to TRBJ2-2, with a weak D call TRBD1 (5 bases). Looked up from germline, CDR1 is LNHNV and CDR2 is YYDKDF (reference sequence). V was shortened by 7 bases and J by 3 bases, with 12 bases between the two germline ends. CDR3 length: 14 amino acids. The CDR3 loop reads CATTEGVHTGELFF. CDR3 in DNA: TGTGCCACCACCGAAGGGGTACACACCGGGGAGCTGTTTTTT.

The chain is built from TRBV19 and TRBJ1-5, with 7 bases that match TRBD1. The CDR3 consists of 14 residues. The V segment lost 5 bases and the J segment 7 bases; nucleotides outside the gene matches: 8. CDR1 is LNHDA, CDR2 SQIVND, per germline (reference sequence). The CDR3 region has the DNA TGTGCCAGTAGTGCAGGGGGAAGCGGCCAGCCCCAGCATTTT. It specifies CASSAGGSGQPQHF.

This clone was counted once. This chain uses TRBV5-6 with TRBJ1-2; TRBD1 might be the D (5 bases). Germline V gene sequence: CDR1 SGHDT, CDR2 YYEEEE. This CDR3 contains 14 residues. Trimming removed 4 bases at V and 4 bases at J, with 14 bases between. For the CDR3, the DNA is TGTGCCAGCAGCATCCCAAGTGGGGCCTATGGCTACACCTTC. It yields the protein CASSIPSGAYGYTF.

The chain employs TRBV11-3 and TRBJ2-7, with 8 positions matching TRBD1. There are 13 residues in the CDR3. The V gene end was trimmed by 8 bases and the J gene end by 5 bases; junction bases not matched to a gene: 8. CDR1 is SGHNT and CDR2 is YENEEA in the germline V gene. The CDR3 sequence is CASRTGQFDEQYV. CDR3 nucleotide sequence: TGTGCCAGCCGGACAGGGCAGTTCGACGAGCAGTACGTC.

The rearrangement joins TRBV7-2 to TRBJ2-7; possibly TRBD1 for D (6 bases). This CDR3 contains 14 residues. CDR1 and CDR2 from the germline V gene are SGHTA and FQGNSA. V gave up 1 base and J gave up 2 bases, with 9 bases separating them. CDR3 sequence: CASSLDGGPYEQYF. The CDR3 DNA reads as TGTGCCAGCAGCTTAGATGGGGGCCCCTACGAGCAGTACTTC.

The chain joins TRBV5-1 to TRBJ2-5; 10 nucleotides agree with TRBD2. Trimming removed 4 bases from V and 5 bases from J; junction bases left unmatched: 11. The CDR3 totals 16 residues. The germline CDR1 and CDR2 sequences are SGHRS and YFSETQ. DNA for the CDR3: TGCGCCAGCAGCCCCAACCCCGGGACTAGCGCGGAGACCCAGTACTTC. Protein sequence: CASSPNPGTSAETQYF.

The chain links TRBV7-2 to TRBJ2-2, with 7 bases identical to TRBD2. In germline, CDR1 is SGHTA, CDR2 FQGNSA. CDR3 length equals 15 residues. Unmatched junction bases numbered 8, after V lost 5 bases and J lost 5 bases. CDR3 sequence reads: CASSAPGLRTGELFF. CDR3 nucleotide sequence: TGTGCCAGCAGCGCTCCGGGACTAAGGACCGGGGAGCTGTTTTTT. The complete variable domain, with remaining parts taken from reference TRBV7-2 and TRBJ2-2, reads GAGVSQSPSNKVTEKGKDVELRCDPISGHTALYWYRQSLGQGLEFLIYFQGNSAPDKSGLPSDRFSAERTGGSVSTLTIQRTQQEDSAVYLCASSAPGLRTGELFFGEGSRLTVL.

In this sample, this clone turned up many times. The chain recombines TRBV11-3 with TRBJ1-1, with D hard to call. Trimming cost V 9 bases and J 7 bases, with 12 bases left between them. The CDR3 runs 11 residues. From germline, CDR1 is SGHNT and CDR2 YENEEA. CDR3: CARGRHHEAFF. DNA for the CDR3: TGTGCCAGAGGAAGACACCATGAAGCTTTCTTT.

The chain couples TRBV5-8 to TRBJ2-7; 9 bases line up with TRBD1. Losses at the gene ends were 4 bases for V and 4 bases for J; bases not matched to a gene: 9. The CDR3 contains 15 residues. Per the germline V gene, CDR1 is SGHTS and CDR2 is YDEGEE. The CDR3 is CASSATGTGRYEQYF. Written as DNA, the CDR3 is TGTGCCAGCAGCGCGACCGGGACAGGGCGTTACGAGCAGTACTTC.

The chain has TRBV28 and TRBJ1-4; D may be TRBD1 (5 bases). The CDR3 has 15 amino acids. V was shortened by 4 bases and J by 8 bases, with 17 bases between the two germline ends. Germline values: CDR1 MDHEN, CDR2 SYDVKM. CDR3 bases: TGTGCCAGCAGTTCTTCCGGACATAGGCAAGAAAAACTGTTTTTT. Translation: CASSSSGHRQEKLFF.

V and J are TRBV18 and TRBJ1-4; 7 bases match TRBD1. This CDR3 is 16 amino acids long. Per the germline V gene, CDR1 is KGHSH and CDR2 is LQKENI. V lost 6 bases, J lost 4 bases, and 11 bases stayed unmatched. The CDR3 sequence: CASSPPNHRGNEKLFF. For the CDR3, the DNA is TGTGCCAGCTCTCCCCCGAATCACAGGGGTAATGAAAAACTGTTTTTT.

The rearrangement joins TRBV2 to TRBJ1-2; maybe TRBD1 (6 bases). From germline, CDR1 is SNHLY and CDR2 FYNNEI. V dropped 6 bases and J dropped 2 bases, with 13 bases sitting between them. This CDR3 spans 14 amino acids. The CDR3 DNA sequence: TGTGCCAGCAGAGGACAGCTTGAGAACTATGGCTACACCTTC. This encodes CASRGQLENYGYTF.

The rearrangement links TRBV15 to TRBJ2-5; TRBD2 aligns across 9 bases. The CDR3 totals 15 residues. Germline loops: CDR1 LNHNV, CDR2 YYDKDF (reference sequence). Trimming took 2 bases from V and 1 from J; bases not matched to a gene: 2. The CDR3 DNA reads as TGTGCCACCAGCAGACGCGGGGGGGCCCAAGAGACCCAGTACTTC. Its translation: CATSRRGGAQETQYF.

The rearrangement links TRBV28 to TRBJ1-4; D perhaps matches TRBD1 (5 bases). CDR1 and CDR2 (germline): MDHEN, SYDVKM. The CDR3 runs to 14 residues. Trimming left V 4 bases short and J 6 bases short, with 12 bases between. The CDR3 DNA reads TGTGCCAGCAGTTCCAACCCGACAGATGAAAAACTGTTTTTT. This encodes CASSSNPTDEKLFF.

V usage is TRBV6-4 and J usage is TRBJ2-3; 8 bases agree with TRBD1. Trimming cost V 5 bases and J 4 bases; bases outside gene matches: 8. CDR1 is MRHNA, CDR2 SNTAGT, per germline. The CDR3 loop spans 15 amino acids. Written as DNA, the CDR3 is TGTGCCAGCAGTCCGACAGGGGAAGGAGCAGATACGCAGTATTTT. Residues: CASSPTGEGADTQYF.